The rows below give T cell receptor beta chains drawn from one sample of a study of technical replicates of blood from a handful of donors. Sequencing was performed with immunoSEQ multiplex PCR; in TCRdb, only in-frame clones are kept and a portion is missing. The sample carries 59,000 or so clones, roughly 95% recorded once. Sequenced input: PBMCs. The receptor source for this set is a human donor in good health. Some clones in this sample may be carry-over from other donors' samples. The CDR3 runs from the conserved cysteine through the conserved F or W. A D gene is named only where the DNA matches it firmly. Size is stated for part of the rows, as once, few or many counts, or as a class when the clone is expanded.

j_gene: TRBJ2-5
abundance: -
d_gene: -
v_gene: TRBV7-9
CDR3nt: TGTGCCAGCAGCCAACCCGGTACCCAGTACTTC
CDR3aa: CASSQPGTQYF

j_gene: TRBJ1-3
abundance: -
d_gene: -
v_gene: TRBV19
CDR3nt: TGTGCCAGTAGCATAGGGCGGAACACCATATATTTT
CDR3aa: CASSIGRNTIYF

j_gene: TRBJ1-4
abundance: -
d_gene: -
v_gene: TRBV9
CDR3nt: TGTGCCAGCAGCGTAGGGGAGGGGACGAATGAAAAACTGTTTTTT
CDR3aa: CASSVGEGTNEKLFF

j_gene: TRBJ2-5
abundance: -
d_gene: -
v_gene: TRBV11-2
CDR3nt: TGTGCCAGCAGCTCCCGGGAGCCATTTGAGGAGACCCAGTACTTC
CDR3aa: CASSSREPFEETQYF

j_gene: TRBJ2-5
abundance: -
d_gene: TRBD2
v_gene: TRBV6-5
CDR3nt: TGTGCCAGCACCCCCGTAAGCGGGAGTTGGGAGACCCAGTACTTC
CDR3aa: CASTPVSGSWETQYF

j_gene: TRBJ2-2
abundance: once
d_gene: TRBD2
v_gene: TRBV13
CDR3nt: TGTGCCAGCAGCTCGCTAGCGGTGGGGACCGGGGAGCTGTTTTTT
CDR3aa: CASSSLAVGTGELFF

j_gene: TRBJ1-2
abundance: once
d_gene: TRBD1
v_gene: TRBV2
CDR3nt: TGTGCCAGCAGGACCGGACAGGGGGCTGGCTACACCTTC
CDR3aa: CASRTGQGAGYTF

j_gene: TRBJ1-1
abundance: -
d_gene: TRBD1
v_gene: TRBV7-6
CDR3nt: TGTGCCAGCAGCGCTACAGGGGCGGTGAACACTGAAGCTTTCTTT
CDR3aa: CASSATGAVNTEAFF

j_gene: TRBJ2-3
abundance: -
d_gene: -
v_gene: TRBV5-1
CDR3nt: TGCGCCAGCAGCTCCGGGGGGACGCGGGGGCGCGAAGATACGCAGTATTTT
CDR3aa: CASSSGGTRGREDTQYF

j_gene: TRBJ1-5
abundance: -
d_gene: TRBD1
v_gene: TRBV7-9
CDR3nt: TGTGCCAGCAGCGAAGGGACAGGGAATCAGCCCCAGCATTTT
CDR3aa: CASSEGTGNQPQHF

j_gene: TRBJ2-1
abundance: -
d_gene: TRBD2
v_gene: TRBV4-1
CDR3nt: TGCGCCAGCAGCCAAGATCGTACTAGCGGACACAATGAGCAGTTCTTC
CDR3aa: CASSQDRTSGHNEQFF

j_gene: TRBJ2-7
abundance: once
d_gene: -
v_gene: TRBV4-1
CDR3nt: TGCGCCAGCAGCCAAGAGGGCAGTACTTACGAGCAGTACTTC
CDR3aa: CASSQEGSTYEQYF

j_gene: TRBJ2-5
abundance: -
d_gene: -
v_gene: TRBV7-9
CDR3nt: TGTGCCAGCAGCTTCCCCCGCGGAGCGTCCAAGCACCAAGAGACCCAGTACTTC
CDR3aa: CASSFPRGASKHQETQYF

j_gene: TRBJ2-5
abundance: -
d_gene: -
v_gene: TRBV2
CDR3nt: TGTGCCAGCAACTACCAAGAGACCCAGTACTTC
CDR3aa: CASNYQETQYF

j_gene: TRBJ2-6
abundance: -
d_gene: -
v_gene: TRBV4-3
CDR3nt: TGCGCCAGCAGCCAAGAACAGGGATCTGGGGCCAACGTCCTGACTTTC
CDR3aa: CASSQEQGSGANVLTF

j_gene: TRBJ1-2
abundance: -
d_gene: TRBD1
v_gene: TRBV4-3
CDR3nt: TGCGCCAGCAGCCAAGGACAGGGTTTTTCTTCTCGCGGCTACACCTTC
CDR3aa: CASSQGQGFSSRGYTF